The 23 T cell receptor beta chains reported below all come from one sample, sequenced in a study of identical twins. TCRdb reprocessed the 5' RACE reads with MiXCR, giving one entry per CDR3 protein. This table has roughly 290,000 distinct CDR3 sequences, approximately 8.5% appearing once. These same records also appear under a second study, on yellow fever vaccine responses in identical twins.

Sequenced input: memory (CD45RO+) T cells sorted from blood. These receptors originate from a woman aged 18-29 years in good health.

This clonotype was recorded at least ten times. CDR3 in DNA: TGTGCCAGCAGCCCAAGGACAGGGAATGAAAAACTGTTTTTT. Its protein is CASSPRTGNEKLFF. The chain couples TRBV7-8 to TRBJ1-4; 8 nucleotides agree with TRBD1. CDR1 SGHVS and CDR2 FQNEAQ come from the germline V gene. This CDR3 has 14 amino acids. The junction had 4 bases not matched to a gene; V was cut back by 5 bases and J by 5 bases.

The J gene is TRBJ2-1, the V gene TRBV11-3, with 10 bases that match TRBD1. Germline V gives CDR1 SGHNT, CDR2 YENEEA. The CDR3 loop spans 15 amino acids. V shed 2 bases and J 4 bases; nucleotides not matched to a gene: 2. The CDR3 loop is CASSLTGQGYNEQFF. CDR3 nucleotide sequence: TGTGCCAGCAGCTTAACGGGACAGGGGTACAATGAGCAGTTCTTC.

This clonotype was observed a handful of times. The gene calls are TRBV7-3 and TRBJ1-1; D not certain. Germline V gene data show CDR1 as SGHTA and CDR2 as FQGTGA. Trimming took off 3 bases at V and 3 bases at J, with 8 bases between the two ends. CDR3 length: 13 residues. CDR3 coding DNA: TGTGCCAGCAGCTTCTCTGACTACACTGAAGCTTTCTTT. Protein product: CASSFSDYTEAFF.

The chain joins TRBV25-1 to TRBJ2-5; D may be TRBD2 (5 bases). The V gene's germline CDR1 is MGHDK and CDR2 SYGVNS. This CDR3 is built from 16 residues. V lost 3 bases, J lost 3 bases, and 17 bases lay in between. The CDR3 DNA reads TGTGCCAGCAGTGAGGGAGCGGATTCTTTAAAAGAGACCCAGTACTTC. Translated, it gives CASSEGADSLKETQYF.

This rearrangement joins TRBV5-1 to TRBJ2-2, with 14 bases identical to TRBD2. V was pared by 4 bases and J by 3 bases, with 11 bases of the junction left unmatched. The CDR3 sequence is 19 residues long. Germline V gene data show CDR1 as SGHRS and CDR2 as YFSETQ. The CDR3 spells CASSDPLRLAGGDTGELFF. The DNA of the CDR3 is TGCGCCAGCAGCGATCCTCTTCGACTAGCGGGAGGGGACACCGGGGAGCTGTTTTTT.

This clonotype was counted only a few times. J is TRBJ2-3 and V is TRBV6-1; tentatively, D is TRBD1 or TRBD2 (5 bases each). V shed 6 bases and J shed 3 bases, with 16 bases lying between them. The CDR3 sequence is 15 residues long. Germline-derived CDR1 and CDR2 are MNHNS and SASEGT. The CDR3 coding sequence is TGTGCCAGCAGGTGGGGGTTAAAGTTGACAGATACGCAGTATTTT. This translates into CASRWGLKLTDTQYF.

The sample holds many counts of this clonotype. V usage is TRBV5-6 and J usage is TRBJ2-3, with D perhaps matching TRBD1 (6 bases). The V end lost 0 bases, the J end lost 5 bases, and 10 bases lay between the germline ends. This CDR3 is 14 amino acids long. The germline V gene has CDR1 SGHDT and CDR2 YYEEEE. The CDR3: CASSLDRVKDTQYF. Written as DNA, the CDR3 is TGTGCCAGCAGCTTGGACAGGGTTAAAGATACGCAGTATTTT. The full variable domain, its missing parts supplied by reference TRBV5-6 and TRBJ2-3, is DAGVTQSPTHLIKTRGQQVTLRCSPKSGHDTVSWYQQALGQGPQFIFQYYEEEERQRGNFPDRFSGHQFPNYSSELNVNALLLGDSALYLCASSLDRVKDTQYFGPGTRLTVL.

The V gene is TRBV20-1, the J gene TRBJ2-7; a weak D match, TRBD1 (5 bases). The V and J ends lost 4 bases and 2 bases respectively, with 21 bases between them. The length of the CDR3 is 16 residues. Germline values: CDR1 DFQATT, CDR2 SNEGSKA (reference sequence). Here the CDR3 reads CSAKDTGTLGTYEQYF. As DNA, the CDR3 is TGCAGTGCTAAGGACACAGGAACCCTCGGAACCTACGAGCAGTACTTC.

This clonotype was counted many times. The chain carries TRBV5-6 and TRBJ1-5, with 7 bases fitting TRBD1. Germline V lookup: CDR1 SGHDT, CDR2 YYEEEE. This CDR3 has 17 residues. The trim removed 2 bases at V and 5 bases at J, leaving 13 bases unmatched. CDR3: CASSLTGAQAAHQPQHF. CDR3 coding DNA: TGTGCCAGCAGCTTAACAGGGGCGCAAGCTGCCCATCAGCCCCAGCATTTT.

The V and J genes are TRBV3-1 and TRBJ2-5; 9 positions match TRBD1. This CDR3 comprises 14 residues. Germline trimming cut 5 bases from V and 5 bases from J; bases unmatched to any gene: 6. From germline, CDR1 is LGHDT and CDR2 YNNKEL (reference sequence). The CDR3 nucleotides read TGTGCCAGCAGCGCGCGGGACAGGGCGGAGACCCAGTACTTC. Translating it yields CASSARDRAETQYF.

This clonotype has at least ten counts. An end of the junction does not agree with germline; a read error may underlie this. The J gene is TRBJ2-1, the V gene TRBV5-1; 9 nucleotides line up with TRBD2. CDR1 and CDR2 from the germline V gene are SGHRS and YFSETQ. The CDR3 length is 15 residues. CDR3 nucleotides: TGCGCCAGCAGGTCTAGACTAGCGGACGACAATGAGCGGTTCTTC. Amino acids: CASRSRLADDNERFF.

The rearrangement joins TRBV18 to TRBJ2-7, with TRBD1 identical over 8 bases. The CDR3 has 18 amino acids. J was trimmed by 4 bases and V by 4 bases; bases with no gene match: 18. Germline CDR1 KGHSH, CDR2 LQKENI. CDR3 DNA: TGTGCCAGCTCACGAACTGCGCCGACCGGGACAGGAATTTACGAGCAGTACGTC. The encoded protein is CASSRTAPTGTGIYEQYV.

The sample holds many counts of this clonotype. The V gene is TRBV5-1, the J gene TRBJ1-3; no firm D call. CDR3 length: 14 residues. V shed 2 bases and J shed 0 bases, with 6 bases lying between them. The germline CDR1 and CDR2 sequences are SGHRS and YFSETQ. CDR3 DNA sequence: TGCGCCAGCAGCTTAGCCAACTCTGGAAACACCATATATTTT. Translation: CASSLANSGNTIYF.

This clonotype was counted between two and nine times. The J gene is TRBJ2-3, the V gene TRBV10-1; D unresolved. Trimming took 0 bases from V and 0 from J, leaving 13 bases between them. This CDR3 comprises 17 residues. Germline CDR1 WNHNN, CDR2 SYGVQD (reference sequence). CDR3: CASSESLGWASTDTQYF. The CDR3 coding sequence is TGCGCCAGCAGTGAGTCTCTAGGTTGGGCGAGCACAGATACGCAGTATTTT.

This clonotype was seen more than once but under ten times. The gene calls are TRBV27 and TRBJ2-7; the match to TRBD2 covers 10 bases. V was pared by 4 bases and J by 4 bases, with 7 bases of the junction left unmatched. The CDR3 contains 15 residues. CDR1 is MNHEY and CDR2 is SMNVEV in the germline V gene (reference sequence). The CDR3 is CASSSLSSGRYEQYF. CDR3 DNA sequence: TGTGCCAGCAGTTCCCTGAGTAGCGGGAGGTACGAGCAGTACTTC.

This clonotype was counted a few times. The chain links TRBV20-1 to TRBJ2-1; D perhaps matches TRBD2 (7 bases). The CDR3 covers 16 residues. Trimming took 5 bases from V and 5 from J, leaving 22 bases between them. Looked up from germline, CDR1 is DFQATT and CDR2 is SNEGSKA (reference sequence). Here the CDR3 reads CSAYKLGGALNNEQFF. CDR3 DNA: TGCAGTGCTTACAAGCTTGGGGGGGCGCTTAACAATGAGCAGTTCTTC.

The sample holds a few counts of this clonotype. The chain has TRBV11-2 and TRBJ2-2; TRBD1 matches 9 bases. Trimming removed 3 bases from V and 4 bases from J; junction bases left unmatched: 3. Germline CDR1 reads SGHAT; CDR2 reads FQNNGV. The CDR3 is 15 residues long. CDR3 nucleotides: TGTGCCAGCAGCTTCGGGGACAGGGCCACCGGGGAGCTGTTTTTT. Its translation: CASSFGDRATGELFF.

The V call is TRBV2, the J call TRBJ1-5; D is unclear. CDR1 is SNHLY, CDR2 FYNNEI, per germline. The V end lost 1 base, the J end lost 9 bases, and 13 bases lay between the germline ends. This CDR3 contains 14 residues. CDR3 DNA: TGTGCCAGCAGTGAAGAAGAGACGATTAGGCCCCAGCATTTT. Protein: CASSEEETIRPQHF.

The V gene is TRBV10-2, the J gene TRBJ2-2; the match to TRBD2 covers 8 bases. The V gene end was trimmed by 6 bases and the J gene end by 1 base; junction bases not matched to a gene: 1. The CDR3 totals 14 residues. Germline V gene data show CDR1 as WSHSY and CDR2 as SAAADI. In DNA form, the CDR3 reads TGCGCCAGCAGGGCGGGAGGGAACACCGGGGAGCTGTTTTTT. Protein: CASRAGGNTGELFF.

This clonotype was counted only a few times. The rearrangement links TRBV10-3 to TRBJ2-1, with 9 bases identical to TRBD1. Germline CDR1 reads ENHRY; CDR2 reads SYGVKD. V dropped 10 bases and J dropped 7; count of bases not matched to a gene: 11. This CDR3 is 14 amino acids long. The chain's CDR3 is CATNPGQGQNEQFF. For the CDR3, the DNA is TGTGCCACCAATCCGGGACAGGGCCAAAATGAGCAGTTCTTC.

This clonotype was seen more than once but under ten times. CDR3 amino acids: CASSQAWYGYTF. CDR3 sequence (DNA): TGTGCCAGCAGCCAAGCTTGGTATGGCTACACCTTC. V is TRBV3-1 and J is TRBJ1-2; no clear D gene. The CDR3 extends over 12 amino acids. The ends were cut back, 1 base at V and 5 bases at J, with 5 bases in the middle. The germline V gene encodes CDR1 LGHDT and CDR2 YNNKEL (reference sequence). Using reference TRBV3-1 and TRBJ1-2 for the parts outside the CDR3, the full variable domain is DTAVSQTPKYLVTQMGNDKSIKCEQNLGHDTMYWYKQDSKKFLKIMFSYNNKELIINETVPNRFSPKSPDKAHLNLHINSLELGDSAVYFCASSQAWYGYTFGSGTRLTVV.

This clonotype was seen repeatedly, ten times or more. This chain connects TRBV14 to TRBJ2-5, with D possibly matching TRBD1 (6 bases). The CDR3 has 13 residues. CDR1 SGHDN and CDR2 FVKESK come from the germline V gene. V lost 4 bases to trimming and J lost 2 bases, with 8 bases between them. CDR3 protein: CASSRGHQETQYF. DNA of the CDR3: TGTGCCAGCAGCCGGGGGCATCAAGAGACCCAGTACTTC.

This clonotype has only a few counts. CDR3 nucleotide sequence: TGTGCCAGCAGCTTAGCGGCAGGGGGCACAGATACGCAGTATTTT. Translated: CASSLAAGGTDTQYF. The J gene is TRBJ2-3, the V gene TRBV7-3, with a weak D call TRBD1 (6 bases). CDR1 and CDR2 (germline): SGHTA, FQGTGA. Trimming cost V 2 bases and J 1 base, with 10 bases left between them. The CDR3 extends over 15 amino acids.